The sequence of this T cell receptor (beta chain) was determined in a study of blood T cell repertoires in COVID-19. Study-wide context: PBMCs, B-cell-depleted T cells, or T cells were the source of the cDNA or gDNA that made up the material.

This CDR3 region has 15 residues. Germline values: CDR1 SGHRS, CDR2 YFSETQ. J gave up 8 bases and V 4 bases, and 12 bases lay outside the gene matches. This table comes from immunoSEQ multiplex PCR, and its TCRdb copy is limited to in-frame clones, with some not included. The table shows about 78,000 clones, with 90% occurring only once. This clonotype was sampled from a woman aged 50 to 65 in a cohort sampled during active COVID-19. The chain is built from TRBV5-1 and TRBJ2-1; 7 bases agree with TRBD1. The sequenced sample consisted of peripheral blood. CDR3 nucleotides: TGCGCCAGCAGCCTAACCGGGACAGAGAGATATGAGCAGTTCTTC. Protein sequence: CASSLTGTERYEQFF.